These T cell receptor beta chains were read from a single sample in a study of blood T cell repertoires in COVID-19. Clones were read by immunoSEQ multiplex PCR, and TCRdb kept only the in-frame ones, dropping some. The sample carries roughly 250,000 clones, more than 75% recorded once. The sequenced sample was PBMCs or T cells enriched from blood (not recorded which). These receptors were collected from a woman aged 50 to 65 who had recovered from COVID-19. The CDR3 runs from the conserved cysteine through the conserved F or W. A D gene is named only where the DNA matches it firmly. Expanded clones get a size class; other rows say once, few or many, or leave the size out.

D gene: TRBD2; V gene: TRBV7-2; J gene: TRBJ2-5; clone size: once; CDR3 DNA: TGTGCCAGCAGCTTACTTGGGGGGGGAAGCGGGAACCGGGAGACCCAGTACTTC; CDR3 protein: CASSLLGGGSGNRETQYF
D gene: NA; V gene: TRBV19; J gene: TRBJ1-1; clone size: NA; CDR3 DNA: TGTGCCAGTAGTATAGAACCGGGGAACACTGAAGCTTTCTTT; CDR3 protein: CASSIEPGNTEAFF
D gene: TRBD2; V gene: TRBV27; J gene: TRBJ2-5; clone size: NA; CDR3 DNA: TGTGCCAGCCGAATAGCGGGAGGAGGAGAGACCCAGTACTTC; CDR3 protein: CASRIAGGGETQYF
D gene: TRBD2; V gene: TRBV5-1; J gene: TRBJ2-7; clone size: few; CDR3 DNA: TGCGCCAGCAGCTCGGTAGCGGGAGCCTACGAGCAGTACTTC; CDR3 protein: CASSSVAGAYEQYF
D gene: TRBD1; V gene: TRBV7-2; J gene: TRBJ1-2; clone size: NA; CDR3 DNA: TGTGCCAGCAGCTTTAACCTCGGGACAGGGAATGGCTACACCTTC; CDR3 protein: CASSFNLGTGNGYTF
D gene: TRBD1; V gene: TRBV19; J gene: TRBJ1-5; clone size: NA; CDR3 DNA: TGTGCCAGTAGTATAGCCCCAGGGGGGTATAGCAATCAGCCCCAGCATTTT; CDR3 protein: CASSIAPGGYSNQPQHF
D gene: TRBD2; V gene: TRBV20-1; J gene: TRBJ2-1; clone size: NA; CDR3 DNA: TGCAGTGCTAGTGGACTAGCGGGCATAGGGAATGAGCAGTTCTTC; CDR3 protein: CSASGLAGIGNEQFF
D gene: NA; V gene: TRBV19; J gene: TRBJ1-4; clone size: NA; CDR3 DNA: TGTGCCAGTAGTGGCAAGGGGTGGGAAAATGAAAAACTGTTTTTT; CDR3 protein: CASSGKGWENEKLFF
D gene: NA; V gene: TRBV3-1/TRBV3-2; J gene: TRBJ1-1; clone size: few; CDR3 DNA: TGTGCCAGCAGCCAAGTTTCAGGTAACACTGAAGCTTTCTTT; CDR3 protein: CASSQVSGNTEAFF
D gene: NA; V gene: TRBV19; J gene: TRBJ1-3; clone size: NA; CDR3 DNA: TGTGCCAGTACGGTCACCTCTGGAAACACCATATATTTT; CDR3 protein: CASTVTSGNTIYF
D gene: NA; V gene: TRBV21-1; J gene: TRBJ2-6; clone size: NA; CDR3 DNA: TGTGCCAGCGTCACGTGGAGGGGTCTAGCTTATGGGGCCAACGTCCTGACTTTC; CDR3 protein: CASVTWRGLAYGANVLTF
D gene: TRBD1; V gene: TRBV2; J gene: TRBJ1-1; clone size: NA; CDR3 DNA: TGTGCCAGCAGTCTCCACAGGGGCGGTTGGGGCACTGAAGCTTTCTTT; CDR3 protein: CASSLHRGGWGTEAFF
D gene: NA; V gene: TRBV5-4; J gene: TRBJ1-1; clone size: NA; CDR3 DNA: TGTGCCAGCAGCTTGGTGACGGGTAATGAAGCTTTCTTT; CDR3 protein: CASSLVTGNEAFF